The rows below give T cell receptor beta chains drawn from one sample of a study of blood T cell repertoires in COVID-19. Profiled with immunoSEQ multiplex PCR; TCRdb holds only in-frame clones, not every one. This sample carries under 250,000 clones, around 86% of them seen once, and the ten largest clones take 1.5% to 2%. Source material: PBMCs or T cells enriched from blood (not recorded which). These receptors were obtained from a man in his forties or fifties who had recovered from COVID-19. Each CDR3 is given with its conserved first and last residue. D genes are given only for firm matches. Some rows have no size entry. The others give once, few or many, or a class for an expanded clone.

size	length	J	V	D	CDR3	DNA
-	18	TRBJ1-3	TRBV3-1/TRBV3-2	-	CASSQELSGTRVGNTIYF	TGTGCCAGCAGCCAAGAACTAAGTGGGACAAGGGTAGGAAACACCATATATTTT
-	12	TRBJ1-3	TRBV6-5	-	CASSYGAGTIYF	TGTGCCAGCAGTTACGGGGCAGGCACCATATATTTT
-	16	TRBJ2-5	TRBV9	-	CASSVAGVRGQETQYF	TGTGCCAGCAGCGTAGCCGGAGTGCGGGGACAAGAGACCCAGTACTTC
-	12	TRBJ1-1	TRBV6-6	TRBD1	CASSGTAGEAFF	TGTGCCAGCAGCGGGACAGCTGGTGAAGCTTTCTTT
once	12	TRBJ2-7	TRBV7-9	TRBD1	CASTRDRGEQYF	TGTGCCAGCACCCGGGACAGGGGGGAGCAGTACTTC
-	14	TRBJ2-1	TRBV4-3	-	CASSQDLGHNEQFF	TGCGCCAGCAGCCAAGATTTGGGGCACAATGAGCAGTTCTTC
once	13	TRBJ1-1	TRBV5-1	-	CASRTEMNTEAFF	TGCGCCAGCAGGACAGAGATGAACACTGAAGCTTTCTTT
-	14	TRBJ1-5	TRBV5-1	-	CASSLSGDHDPQHF	TGCGCCAGCAGCTTGTCAGGGGATCACGATCCCCAGCATTTT
-	15	TRBJ2-2	TRBV5-1	-	CASSLVRASTGELFF	TGCGCCAGCAGCTTGGTCAGGGCTTCGACCGGGGAGCTGTTTTTT
-	15	TRBJ2-7	TRBV6-2/TRBV6-3	-	CASSYSGTPTYEQYF	TGTGCCAGCAGTTACTCCGGTACGCCAACCTACGAGCAGTACTTC
-	15	TRBJ1-3	TRBV29-1	TRBD1	CSASQGAFSGNTIYF	TGCAGCGCCTCTCAGGGGGCTTTCTCTGGAAACACCATATATTTT
-	17	TRBJ2-2	TRBV3-1/TRBV3-2	-	CASSQVGGLGGTGELFF	TGTGCCAGCAGCCAAGTTGGCGGATTAGGAGGCACCGGGGAGCTGTTTTTT
-	15	TRBJ2-1	TRBV5-4	TRBD2	CASPGLAGDYNEQFF	TGTGCCAGCCCGGGACTAGCGGGGGACTACAATGAGCAGTTCTTC
-	14	TRBJ2-3	TRBV5-1	-	CASSLGRLSDTQYF	TGCGCCAGCAGCTTGGGGCGACTATCAGATACGCAGTATTTT
-	14	TRBJ1-5	TRBV6-1	-	CASSEYNADQPQHF	TGTGCCAGCAGTGAATATAACGCAGATCAGCCCCAGCATTTT
-	15	TRBJ1-1	TRBV6-1	TRBD1	CASSEGRQGAAEAFF	TGTGCCAGCAGTGAAGGTCGACAGGGGGCCGCTGAAGCTTTCTTT
-	15	TRBJ2-7	TRBV7-9	TRBD2	CASSLTALAEYEQYF	TGTGCCAGCAGCTTGACTGCCCTAGCGGAATACGAGCAGTACTTC
-	15	TRBJ1-1	TRBV3-1/TRBV3-2	-	CASSQLLRGNTEAFF	TGTGCCAGCAGCCAATTGCTCCGCGGAAACACTGAAGCTTTCTTT
-	13	TRBJ1-1	TRBV5-1	TRBD1	CASRDRVGTEAFF	TGCGCCAGCAGGGACAGGGTCGGCACTGAAGCTTTCTTT
-	14	TRBJ1-6	TRBV7-9	TRBD1	CASSSRGDGSPLHF	TGTGCCAGCAGCTCCAGGGGGGACGGTTCACCCCTCCACTTT
-	17	TRBJ2-7	TRBV9	TRBD1	CASSVGPTGDSSYEQYF	TGTGCCAGCAGCGTAGGTCCAACAGGGGACAGCTCCTACGAGCAGTACTTC
-	16	TRBJ2-5	TRBV5-4	TRBD2	CASSLVSGGYQETQYF	TGTGCCAGCAGCTTGGTTAGCGGGGGTTACCAAGAGACCCAGTACTTC
-	15	TRBJ2-3	TRBV5-1	TRBD1	CASTIGTVSTDTQYF	TGCGCCAGCACCATCGGGACAGTGAGCACAGATACGCAGTATTTT
-	14	TRBJ1-5	TRBV2	-	CASSGRQGNQPQHF	TGTGCCAGCAGTGGCCGACAGGGCAATCAGCCCCAGCATTTT
-	13	TRBJ1-1	TRBV6-5	-	CASSYPGVTEAFF	TGTGCCAGCAGTTACCCAGGGGTCACTGAAGCTTTCTTT
-	14	TRBJ2-7	TRBV19	TRBD2	CASSPKRGSYEQYF	TGTGCCAGTAGCCCTAAGCGGGGCTCCTACGAGCAGTACTTC
-	17	TRBJ2-7	TRBV9	TRBD2	CASSVGPGSGGVDEQYF	TGTGCCAGCAGCGTAGGCCCCGGTAGCGGGGGTGTCGACGAGCAGTACTTC
few	14	TRBJ1-2	TRBV7-8	-	CASSLGGPFYGYTF	TGTGCCAGCAGCTTAGGTGGGCCCTTCTATGGCTACACCTTC
-	12	TRBJ2-1	TRBV18	-	CASSPQQNEQFF	TGTGCCAGCTCACCACAGCAAAATGAGCAGTTCTTC
-	16	TRBJ2-3	TRBV7-2	TRBD2	CASSLGERGGSDTQYF	TGTGCCAGCAGCTTAGGAGAGCGGGGGGGCTCGGATACGCAGTATTTT
-	16	TRBJ2-7	TRBV6-6	TRBD2	CASSSLPSGSSYEQYF	TGTGCCAGCAGTTCCCTTCCTAGCGGGAGCTCCTACGAGCAGTACTTC
-	14	TRBJ1-1	TRBV5-5	-	CASSFSIGYGEAFF	TGTGCCAGCAGCTTTTCGATCGGGTACGGTGAAGCTTTCTTT
-	18	TRBJ2-1	TRBV3-1/TRBV3-2	TRBD2	CASSPYRTSGGSDNEQFF	TGTGCCAGCAGCCCATACAGGACTAGTGGCGGGAGTGATAATGAGCAGTTCTTC
-	14	TRBJ2-7	TRBV27	TRBD2	CASNYGGSIGEQYF	TGTGCCAGCAACTACGGCGGGAGCATAGGCGAGCAGTACTTC
-	15	TRBJ2-7	TRBV4-3	TRBD1	CASSQAGTGPYEQYF	TGCGCCAGCAGCCAAGCCGGGACAGGCCCCTACGAGCAGTACTTC
once	15	TRBJ1-2	TRBV19	-	CASSIDRTLMDGYTF	TGTGCCAGTAGTATAGATAGGACACTTATGGATGGCTACACCTTC
-	15	TRBJ2-1	TRBV7-7	-	CASSSTTGDYNEQFF	TGTGCTAGCAGCTCAACGACCGGGGACTACAATGAGCAGTTCTTC
-	17	TRBJ1-2	TRBV11-2	TRBD1	CASSLLTTGQGPHGYTF	TGTGCCAGCAGCTTATTAACCACAGGACAGGGCCCACATGGCTACACCTTC
-	13	TRBJ2-7	TRBV27	-	CATFLGSGSEQYF	TGTGCCACTTTTTTGGGTTCAGGGTCCGAGCAGTACTTC
once	16	TRBJ2-3	TRBV5-4	TRBD2	CASSFGLAGFGDTQYF	TGTGCCAGCAGTTTCGGACTAGCGGGATTTGGGGATACGCAGTATTTT
-	16	TRBJ2-7	TRBV18	TRBD1	CASSTSLGIGGDEQYF	TGTGCCAGCTCAACCTCCCTAGGCATAGGGGGCGACGAGCAGTACTTC
-	15	TRBJ1-4	TRBV27	TRBD1	CASSVRTGVNEKLFF	TGTGCCAGCAGTGTCAGGACAGGGGTTAATGAAAAACTGTTTTTT
-	16	TRBJ2-2	TRBV19	TRBD2	CASSIGGSTNTGELFF	TGTGCCAGTAGTATCGGGGGGAGCACGAACACCGGGGAGCTGTTTTTT
-	15	TRBJ1-2	TRBV27	-	CASSSGQSLGYGYTF	TGTGCCAGCAGTTCAGGACAGTCTCTAGGCTATGGCTACACCTTC
-	15	TRBJ2-3	TRBV5-5	-	CASSLEGAFTDTQYF	TGTGCCAGCAGCTTGGAGGGAGCATTCACAGATACGCAGTATTTT
-	13	TRBJ1-1	TRBV30	-	CAWITGTGTEAFF	TGTGCCTGGATAACAGGGACGGGCACTGAAGCTTTCTTT
-	13	TRBJ2-7	TRBV3-1/TRBV3-2	-	CASSQDRRGEQYF	TGTGCCAGCAGCCAAGATCGTAGGGGCGAGCAGTACTTC
once	14	TRBJ2-7	TRBV6-5	TRBD1	CASSYSNRGNEQYF	TGTGCCAGCAGTTACTCCAACAGGGGAAACGAGCAGTACTTC